This paragraph reports one T cell receptor beta chain. The data originate from a study of blood T cell repertoires in COVID-19. Clones were sequenced by immunoSEQ multiplex PCR, and TCRdb holds only the in-frame ones, with some missing. Of approximately 300,000 clones listed, 86% were seen once; the top ten hold about 1.7%. The CDR3 runs to 15 residues. The germline V and J ends were trimmed by 0 bases and 3 bases, with 12 bases remaining between them. The V gene's germline CDR1 is SGHDT and CDR2 YYEEEE. The specimen was peripheral blood. The receptor was derived from a woman aged 45-65 years with acute or convalescent COVID-19. The V gene is TRBV5-6, the J gene TRBJ1-1; D not resolved. The CDR3 reads CASSLGFSTHTEAFF. CDR3 in DNA: TGTGCCAGCAGCTTGGGATTCTCTACCCACACTGAAGCTTTCTTT.